The 15 T cell receptor beta chains below were found in one sample sequenced in a study of radiation and T cells in renal cell carcinoma. Time point noted: blood 2 weeks post-SBRT. Treatment reported: 15 Gy SBRT to primary tumor, nephrectomy 4 weeks later. Only in-frame clones appear in the TCRdb table, and some are missing; sequencing was by immunoSEQ multiplex PCR. The sample holds under 150,000 clones, roughly four fifths seen once. Material: blood, obtained from a patient whose treatment included radiotherapy and nephrectomy. The receptors originated from a woman aged 60 to 75 with renal cell carcinoma.

This clone has a handful of counts. This chain connects TRBV19 to TRBJ1-5, with 9 bases fitting TRBD1. There are 16 residues in the CDR3. V lost 3 bases to trimming and J lost 5 bases; unmatched junction nucleotides: 8. Germline CDR1 and CDR2: LNHDA and SQIVND (reference sequence). DNA for the CDR3: TGTGCCAGTAGTATTGGGACAGGGAGAGGACATCAGCCCCAGCATTTT. Amino acid sequence: CASSIGTGRGHQPQHF. Complete variable domain (other parts from reference TRBV19 and TRBJ1-5): DGGITQSPKYLFRKEGQNVTLSCEQNLNHDAMYWYRQDPGQGLRLIYYSQIVNDFQKGDIAEGYSVSREKKESFPLTVTSAQKNPTAFYLCASSIGTGRGHQPQHFGDGTRLSIL.

The chain uses TRBV7-3 and TRBJ1-1; unclear D gene. This CDR3 is 14 amino acids long. Trimming stripped 1 base from V and 3 bases from J, with 9 bases between. Germline V lookup: CDR1 SGHTA, CDR2 FQGTGA. The CDR3 region has the DNA TGTGCCAGCAGCTTAAAAGGCGGGGACACTGAAGCTTTCTTT. Amino acids: CASSLKGGDTEAFF. Full variable domain (outside the CDR3, taken from reference TRBV7-3 and TRBJ1-1): GAGVSQTPSNKVTEKGKYVELRCDPISGHTALYWYRQSLGQGPEFLIYFQGTGAADDSGLPNDRFFAVRPEGSVSTLKIQRTERGDSAVYLCASSLKGGDTEAFFGQGTRLTVV.

The rearrangement links TRBV6-6 to TRBJ1-5; TRBD1 might be the D (5 bases). The CDR3 has 15 amino acids. The V end was cut by 0 bases, the J end by 4 bases, with 10 bases between. Germline V gene sequence: CDR1 MNHNY, CDR2 SVGAGI (reference sequence). The chain's CDR3 is CASSYSQGWNQPQHF. DNA for the CDR3: TGTGCCAGCAGTTACTCGCAGGGATGGAATCAGCCCCAGCATTTT.

This clone is a singleton in its sample. The rearrangement joins TRBV5-1 to TRBJ1-1; TRBD1 is a possible D gene (6 bases). Germline loops: CDR1 SGHRS, CDR2 YFSETQ. V lost 1 base, J lost 1 base, and 8 bases lay in between. The CDR3 is 14 residues long. CDR3 nucleotide sequence: TGCGCCAGCAGCTTGTTAGGGGGGAACACTGAAGCTTTCTTT. This sequence encodes CASSLLGGNTEAFF.

The V call is TRBV29-1, the J call TRBJ1-3; weak D call: TRBD1 (5 bases). The V gene's germline CDR1 is SQVTM and CDR2 ANQGSEA. Trimming cost V 2 bases and J 2 bases, with 10 bases left between them. There are 14 residues in the CDR3. In DNA form, the CDR3 reads TGCAGCGTTGAAACAGGTGGCACTGGAAACACCATATATTTT. It specifies CSVETGGTGNTIYF. The whole variable domain, remainder taken from reference TRBV29-1 and TRBJ1-3, is SAVISQKPSRDICQRGTSLTIQCQVDSQVTMMFWYRQQPGQSLTLIATANQGSEATYESGFVIDKFPISRPNLTFSTLTVSNMSPEDSSIYLCSVETGGTGNTIYFGEGSWLTVV.

The rearrangement uses TRBV6-4 and TRBJ2-3; 7 bases are a match to TRBD1. Trimming removed 4 bases from V and 4 bases from J; junction bases left unmatched: 5. Germline V gene sequence: CDR1 MRHNA, CDR2 SNTAGT. There are 14 residues in the CDR3. The CDR3 sequence is CASSAAGGSDTQYF. As DNA, the CDR3 is TGTGCCAGCAGTGCGGCAGGGGGTTCAGATACGCAGTATTTT.

This clone was found a few times. CDR3 in DNA: TGTGCCAGCAGCTCGGTGGGCACTGAAGCTTTCTTT. Its protein is CASSSVGTEAFF. The V gene is TRBV28, the J gene TRBJ1-1; no clear D. From germline, CDR1 is MDHEN and CDR2 SYDVKM. The CDR3 loop spans 12 amino acids. V shed 6 bases and J shed 4 bases, with 9 bases lying between them.

This chain joins TRBV28 and TRBJ1-5; D is ambiguous. CDR1 is MDHEN, CDR2 SYDVKM, per germline. The CDR3 is 15 residues long. Trimming pared 2 bases from V and 0 bases from J, leaving 8 bases between. CDR3: CASSLTGISNQPQHF. The CDR3 nucleotides read TGTGCCAGCAGTTTAACCGGAATTAGCAATCAGCCCCAGCATTTT.

This clone turned up a few times. Other DNA sequences in this specimen translate into the identical CDR3. The chain is built from TRBV2 and TRBJ1-1; D is ambiguous. Looked up from germline, CDR1 is SNHLY and CDR2 is FYNNEI. This CDR3 region has 12 residues. V was trimmed by 2 bases and J by 5 bases, leaving 6 bases between them. This CDR3 is CASSESTTEAFF. CDR3 nucleotide sequence: TGTGCCAGCAGTGAAAGCACGACTGAAGCTTTCTTT.

CDR3 coding DNA: TGCGCCAGCAGACCGGACAGGGGGCTCACCGGGGAGCTGTTTTTT. It yields the protein CASRPDRGLTGELFF. The chain joins TRBV5-1 to TRBJ2-2; 11 positions match TRBD1. The length of the CDR3 is 15 residues. Germline V gene sequence: CDR1 SGHRS, CDR2 YFSETQ. V was pared by 5 bases and J by 4 bases, with 4 bases of the junction left unmatched.

The chain recombines TRBV2 with TRBJ1-1; a possible D gene is TRBD1 (6 bases). Germline V gives CDR1 SNHLY, CDR2 FYNNEI. V was cut by 7 bases and J by 0 bases, with 9 bases left in between. The CDR3 runs to 13 residues. The CDR3 loop reads CASKDRMNTEAFF. In nucleotides, the CDR3 is TGTGCCAGCAAAGACAGGATGAACACTGAAGCTTTCTTT.

V gene TRBV7-6 combines with J gene TRBJ2-2; D call uncertain. The CDR3 is 15 residues long. V lost 1 base and J 2 bases, leaving 8 bases between the germline ends. From germline, CDR1 is SGHVS and CDR2 FNYEAQ. CDR3 nucleotide sequence: TGTGCCAGCAGCTTAGTCCAGCCTAACACCGGGGAGCTGTTTTTT. Its protein is CASSLVQPNTGELFF.

This clone has more than one count but fewer than ten. The V gene is TRBV7-3, the J gene TRBJ1-5, with 7 bases that match TRBD1. J was trimmed by 4 bases and V by 1 base; bases with no gene match: 13. This CDR3 is built from 18 residues. The germline CDR1 and CDR2 sequences are SGHTA and FQGTGA. The CDR3 spells CASSLIFQSAGGNQPQHF. The CDR3 DNA sequence: TGTGCCAGCAGCTTAATTTTCCAATCGGCAGGGGGGAATCAGCCCCAGCATTTT.

J is TRBJ1-1 and V is TRBV27, with 9 bases fitting TRBD1. Germline CDR1 reads MNHEY; CDR2 reads SMNVEV (reference sequence). CDR3 length: 14 residues. V trimming: 5 bases; J trimming: 2 bases; junction bases outside the gene matches: 3. The DNA for the CDR3 is TGTGCCAGCAGTCGACAGGGGGTCAACACTGAAGCTTTCTTT. Its protein is CASSRQGVNTEAFF.

This clone has just one count. V gene TRBV6-5 combines with J gene TRBJ2-7; perhaps TRBD1 as D (6 bases). The CDR3 totals 13 residues. Germline V CDR1 and CDR2: MNHEY, SVGAGI. V dropped 5 bases and J dropped 10 bases, with 18 bases sitting between them. CDR3 loop: CASSEAEQGKQYF. For the CDR3, the DNA is TGTGCCAGCAGTGAAGCGGAACAGGGTAAACAGTACTTC.